Shown below are 18 T cell receptor beta chains from a single sample sequenced in a study of a mutant IDH1 vaccine in newly diagnosed glioma. Clones were sequenced by immunoSEQ multiplex PCR, and TCRdb holds only the in-frame ones, with some missing. This table has about 66,000 clones, about four fifths appearing once. As for time point: week 11, during vaccination. One vaccine dose held 300 ug of mutant IDH1 20-mer peptide and came with topical imiquimod. No cognate antigen is known for these TCRs. The source material was PBMCs, sampled from a glioma patient whose treatment included an IDH1 peptide vaccine. The receptors stem from a woman between 45 and 60 years old with glioma.

The J gene is TRBJ1-2, the V gene TRBV5-6, with D possibly TRBD1 on 5 matching bases. The CDR3 loop spans 16 amino acids. Between the trimmed V and J ends, which lost 1 base and 8 bases, there was a span of 21 bases. The V gene's germline CDR1 is SGHDT and CDR2 YYEEEE. The CDR3 loop reads CASSLFGDSLLGGYTF. In DNA, the CDR3 is TGTGCCAGCAGCTTGTTTGGGGACTCCCTCTTAGGGGGCTACACCTTC.

This clone was seen just once. This chain connects TRBV30 to TRBJ2-2; D is undetermined. With 3 bases removed from V and 4 bases from J, the gap between germline ends came to 3 bases. The CDR3 loop spans 11 amino acids. From germline, CDR1 is GTSNPN and CDR2 SVGIG (reference sequence). CDR3 in DNA: TGTGCCTGGAGCCTCACCGGGGAGCTGTTTTTT. It codes for CAWSLTGELFF.

The V gene is TRBV23-1, the J gene TRBJ1-4; D possibly corresponds to TRBD1 (5 bases). TRBV23-1 is assigned to the ORF class and has an uncertain function. V was shortened by 2 bases and J by 8 bases, with 15 bases between the two germline ends. CDR3 size: 15 residues. In nucleotides, the CDR3 is TGCGCCAGCAGTCAACAGGGAAGGTTTCGAGAAAAACTGTTTTTT. Its translation: CASSQQGRFREKLFF.

This clone was recorded only once. V is TRBV9 and J is TRBJ2-7; D uncertain. Per germline, CDR1 SGDLS and CDR2 YYNGEE. The CDR3 covers 13 residues. The ends were cut back, 1 base at V and 1 base at J, with 6 bases in the middle. The CDR3, as DNA: TGTGCCAGCAGCGTAACTTCATCCTACGAGCAGTACTTC. Amino acids: CASSVTSSYEQYF.

The V gene is TRBV19, the J gene TRBJ1-1; D remains unclear. Trimming stripped 7 bases from V and 3 bases from J, with 12 bases between. The CDR3 loop spans 13 amino acids. Germline values: CDR1 LNHDA, CDR2 SQIVND (reference sequence). This CDR3 reads CASKQDGYTEAFF. As DNA, the CDR3 is TGTGCCAGTAAACAAGATGGGTACACTGAAGCTTTCTTT.

V gene TRBV5-1 combines with J gene TRBJ1-2, with unresolved D. The germline CDR1 and CDR2 sequences are SGHRS and YFSETQ. The CDR3 consists of 13 residues. V was shortened by 4 bases and J by 2 bases, with 9 bases between the two germline ends. The CDR3 sequence is CASSESGNYGYTF. The DNA of the CDR3 is TGCGCCAGCAGCGAAAGTGGGAACTATGGCTACACCTTC.

This clone is a singleton in its sample. The chain employs TRBV4-2 and TRBJ2-5; D remains ambiguous. The CDR3 covers 14 residues. The germline V gene has CDR1 LGHNA and CDR2 YNFKEQ. The germline V and J ends were trimmed by 0 bases and 4 bases, with 9 bases remaining between them. In nucleotides, the CDR3 is TGTGCCAGCAGCCAAGATATGGCGGTAGAGACCCAGTACTTC. This gives the protein CASSQDMAVETQYF.

The chain carries TRBV11-1 and TRBJ2-2, with D unclear. The germline gives CDR1 SGHAT, CDR2 FQDESV (reference sequence). CDR3 length: 13 amino acids. The ends were cut back, 4 bases at V and 8 bases at J, with 11 bases in the middle. CDR3 in DNA: TGTGCCAGCAGCTACTCAACCCAGGGGGAGCTGTTTTTT. It yields the protein CASSYSTQGELFF.

The chain combines TRBV2 with TRBJ2-1; D possibly corresponds to TRBD2 (5 bases). CDR1 is SNHLY, CDR2 FYNNEI, per germline. The CDR3 is made up of 16 amino acids. Trimming removed 5 bases at V and 4 bases at J, with 18 bases between. This CDR3 is CASSPDFPGIYNEQFF. For the CDR3, the DNA is TGTGCCAGCAGTCCCGACTTCCCGGGGATATACAATGAGCAGTTCTTC.

This chain connects TRBV4-1 to TRBJ2-5; a possible D gene is TRBD1 (6 bases). There are 18 residues in the CDR3. The germline V gene has CDR1 MGHRA and CDR2 YSYEKL. The V end lost 4 bases, the J end lost 4 bases, and 25 bases lay between the germline ends. CDR3 loop: CASSPLKAGVAVRETQYF. DNA of the CDR3: TGCGCCAGCAGCCCACTAAAAGCAGGGGTAGCAGTTCGAGAGACCCAGTACTTC.

The chain has TRBV29-1 and TRBJ1-2; TRBD1 aligns across 7 bases. The CDR3 extends over 18 amino acids. With V trimmed by 5 bases and J by 2 bases, 20 bases remained unmatched. The germline CDR1 and CDR2 sequences are SQVTM and ANQGSEA. CDR3 sequence (DNA): TGCAGCGTTATGCTCCAGGGAACAAGACAGGGCGGCAACTATGGCTACACCTTC. Protein sequence: CSVMLQGTRQGGNYGYTF.

The chain couples TRBV7-9 to TRBJ1-1; weak D call: TRBD1 (5 bases). The CDR3 is 15 residues long. V was clipped by 5 bases and J by 3 bases, with 16 bases between them. Germline CDR1 and CDR2: SEHNR and FQNEAQ (reference sequence). The CDR3 reads CASSRAGAGHTEAFF. CDR3 DNA sequence: TGTGCCAGCAGCCGCGCCGGGGCCGGGCACACTGAAGCTTTCTTT.

The chain has TRBV10-3 and TRBJ1-2; 7 nucleotides line up with TRBD1. With 11 bases clipped from V and 6 bases from J, the junction kept 6 bases outside the gene matches. The CDR3 covers 11 residues. CDR1 and CDR2 (germline): ENHRY, SYGVKD. For the CDR3, the DNA is TGTGCCGTGACAGGGTTGAATGGCTACACCTTC. It translates to CAVTGLNGYTF.

The genes are TRBV2 and TRBJ1-6, with unresolved D. CDR1 and CDR2 from the germline V gene are SNHLY and FYNNEI. Trimming removed 9 bases from V and 6 bases from J, with 12 bases in between. The CDR3 consists of 13 residues. The CDR3 sequence is CASDPVPNSPLHF. The DNA of the CDR3 is TGTGCCAGTGATCCCGTGCCTAATTCACCCCTCCACTTT. The whole variable domain, filled in from reference TRBV2 and TRBJ1-6, reads EPEVTQTPSHQVTQMGQEVILRCVPISNHLYFYWYRQILGQKVEFLVSFYNNEISEKSEIFDDQFSVERPDGSNFTLKIRSTKLEDSAMYFCASDPVPNSPLHFGNGTRLTVT.

This clone was observed once. At the DNA level, this CDR3 is encoded by other sequences in the same sample as well. This chain uses TRBV19 with TRBJ2-2; 11 nucleotides line up with TRBD1. Germline trimming cut 6 bases from V and 5 bases from J; bases unmatched to any gene: 5. The germline CDR1 and CDR2 sequences are LNHDA and SQIVND (reference sequence). The length of the CDR3 is 15 residues. The CDR3 DNA sequence: TGTGCCAGTAGCCCCGGGACAGGGGGGACCGGGGAGCTGTTTTTT. This encodes CASSPGTGGTGELFF.

This clone was detected only once. The CDR3 region is CASSPLGQGSGSPLHF. The CDR3 DNA reads TGTGCCAGCAGTCCACTAGGACAGGGCTCTGGTTCACCCCTCCACTTT. This sequence joins TRBV27 and TRBJ1-6, with 8 nucleotides matching TRBD1. The germline V gene encodes CDR1 MNHEY and CDR2 SMNVEV (reference sequence). The V gene end was trimmed by 5 bases and the J gene end by 9 bases; junction bases not matched to a gene: 12. This CDR3 contains 16 residues.

The J gene is TRBJ1-1, the V gene TRBV7-9, with TRBD1 as a possible D gene (6 bases). CDR3 size: 14 residues. V was clipped by 0 bases and J by 5 bases, with 10 bases between them. Germline CDR1 SEHNR, CDR2 FQNEAQ (reference sequence). CDR3 loop: CASSLAAGVTEAFF. For the CDR3, the DNA is TGTGCCAGCAGCTTAGCGGCAGGGGTTACTGAAGCTTTCTTT. The variable domain in full, completed from reference TRBV7-9 and TRBJ1-1, reads DTGVSQNPRHKITKRGQNVTFRCDPISEHNRLYWYRQTLGQGPEFLTYFQNEAQLEKSRLLSDRFSAERPKGSFSTLEIQRTEQGDSAMYLCASSLAAGVTEAFFGQGTRLTVV.

The chain has TRBV28 and TRBJ2-7; TRBD1 aligns across 11 bases. V shed 6 bases, J shed 3 bases, and the junction held 7 bases outside the gene matches. CDR1 and CDR2 from the germline V gene are MDHEN and SYDVKM. The CDR3 has 15 residues. In DNA form, the CDR3 reads TGTGCCAGCAGCCCCGGGGGACAGGGGGACTACGAGCAGTACTTC. Translation: CASSPGGQGDYEQYF. The variable domain in full, completed from reference TRBV28 and TRBJ2-7, reads DVKVTQSSRYLVKRTGEKVFLECVQDMDHENMFWYRQDPGLGLRLIYFSYDVKMKEKGDIPEGYSVSREKKERFSLILESASTNQTSMYLCASSPGGQGDYEQYFGPGTRLTVT.